One TCR beta chain is described in this entry. The antigen is undetermined. It may be a read error: a sequence one base away is much more abundant. Libraries of TCR beta came from iRepertoire HTBI primers plus Arm-PCR of CDR3 regions. TCRdb re-called the multiplex PCR reads through MiXCR, storing one row per CDR3 protein. Among 350,000 to 450,000 distinct CDR3 sequences, more than 20% were seen once, and the ten largest hold roughly 20%. The data are from a study of regulatory T cells in long-lasting Graves disease. Overall study findings and caveats: The work looked only at peripheral blood and did not look at thyroid tissue. Repertoires from persistent disease leaned toward TRBV28, TRBJ1-2 and TRBJ2-5. Among persistent patients, a larger number of public clonotypes were shared (approximately 3,000) than among newly diagnosed patients (approximately 970).

The length of the CDR3 is 12 residues. The germline V gene encodes CDR1 SGHVS and CDR2 FQNEAQ. Described time point: persistent/refractory GD, antithyroid drugs over 5 years with positive TRAb. Extracted RNA from PBMCs served as the source of the TCR library. Roughly 9.5-milliliter peripheral blood samples went into EDTA tubes. This specimen was peripheral blood mononuclear cells (PBMCs), taken when the disease was refractory, from a patient treated with antithyroid drugs. The sequence derives from a female donor with Graves disease. The rearrangement links TRBV7-8 to TRBJ1-5; D is possibly TRBD1 (6 bases). DNA of the CDR3: TGTGCCAACAGCGGGACATACCAGCCCCAGCATTTT. Protein sequence: CANSGTYQPQHF.